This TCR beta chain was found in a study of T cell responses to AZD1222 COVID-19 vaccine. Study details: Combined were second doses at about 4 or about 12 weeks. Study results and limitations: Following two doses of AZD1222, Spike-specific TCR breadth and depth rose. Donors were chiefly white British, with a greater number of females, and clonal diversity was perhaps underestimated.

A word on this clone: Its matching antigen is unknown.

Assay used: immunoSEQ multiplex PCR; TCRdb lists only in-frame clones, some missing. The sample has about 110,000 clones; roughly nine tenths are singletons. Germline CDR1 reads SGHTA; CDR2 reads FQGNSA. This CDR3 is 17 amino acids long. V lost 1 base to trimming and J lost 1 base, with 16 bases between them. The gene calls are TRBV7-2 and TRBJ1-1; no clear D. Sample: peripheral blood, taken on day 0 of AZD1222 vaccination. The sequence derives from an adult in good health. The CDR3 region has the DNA TGTGCCAGCAGCTTAGATCCCCGTGGAGCGGGGAACACTGAAGCTTTCTTT. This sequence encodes CASSLDPRGAGNTEAFF.